A selection of T cell receptor beta chains follows, all from one sample in a study of blood T cells in healthy people across ages. TCRdb analysed the 5' RACE reads with MiXCR anew, one entry per CDR3 protein. This sample has 500,000 to 650,000 distinct CDR3 sequences, with approximately 26% found just once. These data were also reused for a study on T cells of mothers and their children.

The sequenced sample was blood. These receptors were obtained from a boy between 2 and 10 years old in good health. The CDR3 runs from the conserved cysteine through the conserved F or W. D genes are given only for firm matches. The size field is filled for only some rows; it gives once, few, many or a size class.

-	TRBV18	TRBJ2-1	-	CASSPNGPQEFF	TGTGCCAGCTCACCCAACGGACCACAGGAGTTCTTC
TRBD1	TRBV27	TRBJ1-1	-	CASQTGMNTEAFF	TGTGCCAGCCAGACAGGGATGAACACTGAAGCTTTCTTT
TRBD2	TRBV7-2	TRBJ2-3	-	CASRETSGRRTDTQYF	TGTGCCAGCAGGGAGACTAGCGGGAGGCGGACAGATACGCAGTATTTT
-	TRBV3-1	TRBJ2-7	-	CASSPGLGLSYEQYF	TGTGCCAGCAGCCCGGGTTTGGGGCTGTCCTACGAGCAGTACTTC
-	TRBV30	TRBJ2-3	-	CAWSVHGDTQYF	TGTGCCTGGAGTGTACATGGGGATACGCAGTATTTT
TRBD1	TRBV7-8	TRBJ1-5	many	CASSPRTGFSQPQHF	TGTGCCAGCAGCCCGCGGACAGGTTTTAGTCAGCCCCAGCATTTT
TRBD2	TRBV5-1	TRBJ2-5	-	CASSLTSGRWETQYF	TGCGCCAGCAGCTTGACTAGCGGGAGGTGGGAGACCCAGTACTTC
-	TRBV10-2	TRBJ1-3	-	CASSPGPGTGSGNTIYF	TGCGCCAGCAGCCCAGGCCCCGGGACGGGCTCTGGAAACACCATATATTTT
TRBD2	TRBV20-1	TRBJ2-7	-	CSANSGSDSYEQYF	TGCAGTGCTAATAGCGGGAGTGATTCCTACGAGCAGTACTTC
-	TRBV12-3/TRBV12-4	TRBJ2-7	-	CASSLRAATYEQYF	TGTGCCAGCAGTTTGAGGGCAGCGACCTACGAGCAGTACTTC
-	TRBV7-2	TRBJ2-1	-	CASSFSRDNPFF	TGTGCCAGCAGCTTCTCTAGGGATAATCCGTTCTTC
TRBD1	TRBV7-9	TRBJ2-7	few	CASSGGQAPYEQYF	TGTGCCAGCAGCGGGGGACAGGCCCCCTACGAGCAGTACTTC
-	TRBV21-1	TRBJ2-7	few	CASSKNGRGEQYF	TGTGCCAGCAGCAAAAATGGACGGGGCGAGCAGTACTTC
TRBD1	TRBV2	TRBJ1-4	few	CASMRGQGSEKLFF	TGTGCCAGCATGAGGGGACAGGGGAGTGAAAAACTGTTTTTT
-	TRBV5-1	TRBJ2-7	-	CASSPAPYEQYF	TGCGCCAGCAGCCCCGCTCCCTACGAGCAGTACTTC
-	TRBV7-8	TRBJ2-1	few	CASSLGGDAEQFF	TGTGCCAGCAGCTTAGGGGGGGACGCCGAGCAGTTCTTC
TRBD1	TRBV12-3/TRBV12-4	TRBJ2-5	-	CASSPTTGGNQETQYF	TGTGCCAGCAGTCCAACGACAGGGGGCAACCAAGAGACCCAGTACTTC
TRBD1	TRBV12-3/TRBV12-4	TRBJ1-2	-	CASSLRDRGREYGYTF	TGTGCCAGCAGTTTGCGGGACAGGGGTAGGGAATATGGCTACACCTTC
TRBD2	TRBV5-1	TRBJ2-5	many	CATRTGLAGEGETQYF	TGCGCCACCCGAACCGGACTAGCGGGAGAAGGAGAGACCCAGTACTTC
TRBD2	TRBV2	TRBJ2-1	-	CASSELRGTSYNEQFF	TGTGCCAGCAGTGAGTTGCGGGGGACCTCCTACAATGAGCAGTTCTTC
-	TRBV16	TRBJ1-6	-	CASSPGRESPLHF	TGTGCCAGCAGCCCTGGCAGGGAATCACCCCTCCACTTT
TRBD1	TRBV11-2	TRBJ2-4	-	CASSPGTGQAKNIQYF	TGTGCCAGCAGCCCTGGGACAGGGCAGGCCAAAAACATTCAGTACTTC
TRBD1	TRBV12-3/TRBV12-4	TRBJ2-5	-	CASSFRGQRETQYF	TGTGCCAGCAGTTTTAGGGGACAGCGAGAGACCCAGTACTTC
TRBD1	TRBV10-3	TRBJ1-2	-	CAISAQGAGGGYTF	TGTGCCATCAGTGCACAGGGGGCAGGTGGTGGCTACACCTTC
-	TRBV5-1	TRBJ2-6	-	CASSPPESGANVLTF	TGCGCCAGCAGCCCACCAGAGTCTGGGGCCAACGTCCTGACTTTC
TRBD1	TRBV27	TRBJ2-2	-	CASSNRGGKAGELFF	TGTGCCAGCAGTAACAGGGGTGGTAAGGCCGGGGAGCTGTTTTTT
TRBD1	TRBV10-3	TRBJ2-5	-	CAIRDRATETQYF	TGTGCCATACGAGACAGGGCCACTGAGACCCAGTACTTC
TRBD1	TRBV20-1	TRBJ1-2	-	CSASPSGQAPGYTF	TGCAGTGCTTCTCCGTCTGGACAGGCCCCTGGCTACACCTTC
TRBD2	TRBV20-1	TRBJ2-7	-	CSASGGRAYEQYF	TGCAGTGCTAGTGGCGGGAGGGCCTACGAGCAGTACTTC
-	TRBV9	TRBJ1-4	few	CASSVDGQGSEKLFF	TGTGCCAGCAGCGTAGACGGGCAGGGTAGCGAAAAACTGTTTTTT
TRBD1	TRBV24-1	TRBJ1-5	-	CATRGTGGSNQPQHF	TGTGCCACCAGGGGGACAGGGGGTAGCAATCAGCCCCAGCATTTT
-	TRBV12-3/TRBV12-4	TRBJ2-7	-	CASRGSAYEQYF	TGTGCCAGCAGGGGTAGCGCCTACGAGCAGTACTTC
TRBD1	TRBV30	TRBJ2-7	-	CAWSVGGTGKEQYF	TGTGCCTGGAGTGTGGGAGGGACAGGGAAAGAGCAGTACTTC
-	TRBV15	TRBJ2-2	-	CATSRVRGQNTGELFF	TGTGCCACCAGCAGAGTCCGAGGACAGAACACCGGGGAGCTGTTTTTT
TRBD1	TRBV2	TRBJ2-2	-	CASSRDRVQSDTGELFF	TGTGCCAGCAGCCGGGACAGGGTGCAGTCCGACACCGGGGAGCTGTTTTTT
TRBD2	TRBV6-5	TRBJ2-7	-	CASSYEATSATYEQYF	TGTGCCAGCAGTTACGAAGCGACTAGCGCAACCTACGAGCAGTACTTC
-	TRBV12-3/TRBV12-4	TRBJ2-1	-	CASSLVSGAGGWYEQFF	TGTGCCAGCAGTTTAGTAAGCGGGGCAGGGGGCTGGTATGAGCAGTTCTTC